Shown below are 4 T cell receptor beta chains from a single sample sequenced in a study of cytomegalovirus exposure and HLA in healthy donors. Both 60 Vbeta primers and 13 Jbeta primers went into the PCR. Here immunoSEQ multiplex PCR was the method, and the copy in TCRdb shows in-frame clones only, minus some. This sample's clone table lists roughly 73,000 clones. The sample consisted of PBMCs. The source is a middle-aged man in good health and CMV-seropositive.

The chain couples TRBV6-6 to TRBJ1-5; 7 bases map to TRBD1. Germline-derived CDR1 and CDR2 are MNHNY and SVGAGI (reference sequence). CDR3 size: 14 residues. J was trimmed by 5 bases and V by 4 bases; bases with no gene match: 5. The CDR3 DNA is TGTGCCAGCAGTTTAGACAGGGCCTATCAGCCCCAGCATTTT. Residues: CASSLDRAYQPQHF.

The rearrangement links TRBV21-1 to TRBJ1-1. TRBV21-1 represents a pseudogene. CDR3 length: 13 amino acids. CDR3 sequence: CASSKKGGTPAFF. The CDR3, as DNA: TGTGCCAGCAGCAAAAAGGGGGGGACGCCAGCTTTCTTT.

The chain links TRBV5-4 to TRBJ2-7; a possible D gene is TRBD2 (6 bases). The ends were cut back, 4 bases at V and 11 bases at J, with 22 bases in the middle. Germline V gene lookup returns CDR1 SGHNT and CDR2 YYREEE (reference sequence). The CDR3 loop spans 14 amino acids. The CDR3 here is CASSPRRVTTVEYF. Written as DNA, the CDR3 is TGTGCCAGCAGCCCTAGGAGGGTGACCACGGTTGAGTACTTC.

The rearrangement links TRBV28 to TRBJ1-5; 7 bases fit TRBD1. The germline V gene has CDR1 MDHEN and CDR2 SYDVKM. The length of the CDR3 is 14 residues. Germline trimming cut 5 bases from V and 6 bases from J; bases unmatched to any gene: 7. The CDR3 nucleotides are TGTGCCAGCAGTATTCAGGGGGTGAGTCAGCCCCAGCATTTT. It specifies CASSIQGVSQPQHF.